This TCR beta chain originates from a study of T-cell memory formation after mild COVID-19. TCRdb ran MiXCR on the 5' RACE reads and lists one entry per CDR3 protein. The sample includes 250,000 to 350,000 distinct CDR3 sequences, around 19% of them seen just once. The V gene's germline CDR1 is SQVTM and CDR2 ANQGSEA. The CDR3 has 15 amino acids. The V end was cut by 8 bases, the J end by 5 bases, with 24 bases between. Sequencing was done on a sample of PBMCs or a T cell subset sorted from them (not recorded which). This TCR was sampled from a man between 18 and 29 years old who had mild COVID-19 (a few samples of this study predate the infection). Cell type and time point are not known. The chain uses TRBV29-1 and TRBJ1-1; maybe TRBD1 (6 bases). The CDR3 nucleotides read TGCAGCTTCATGTTGTGGTATAGGGGGAGGACTGAAGCTTTCTTT. Translated, it gives CSFMLWYRGRTEAFF.